The 22 T cell receptor beta chains in this list originate from one sample, sequenced in a study of blood T cell repertoires in COVID-19. Sequenced by immunoSEQ multiplex PCR; TCRdb stores in-frame clones only, minus some. Of fewer than 350,000 clones listed, roughly 79% were seen once; the top ten hold just under 3%. The sample consisted of peripheral blood. These receptors were obtained from a woman between 55 and 75 years old with active or convalescent COVID-19.

The chain has TRBV14 and TRBJ1-1, with D perhaps TRBD1 (5 bases). Trimming cost V 8 bases and J 1 base, with 11 bases left between them. CDR1 is SGHDN and CDR2 is FVKESK in the germline V gene. This CDR3 contains 13 residues. CDR3 protein: CASRGTWNTEAFF. CDR3 DNA sequence: TGTGCCAGCCGGGGGACGTGGAACACTGAAGCTTTCTTT.

J is TRBJ2-2 and V is TRBV5-4; 11 positions match TRBD2. This CDR3 is built from 17 residues. The V gene end was trimmed by 0 bases and the J gene end by 4 bases; junction bases not matched to a gene: 5. CDR1 and CDR2 from the germline V gene are SGHNT and YYREEE (reference sequence). The CDR3 sequence: CASSLDSGGAVTGELFF. As DNA, the CDR3 is TGTGCCAGCAGCTTGGATAGCGGGGGGGCTGTCACCGGGGAGCTGTTTTTT.

This chain connects TRBV2 to TRBJ1-2, with 8 bases aligning to TRBD1. Unmatched junction bases numbered 10, after V lost 8 bases and J lost 8 bases. CDR3 length: 13 amino acids. Germline CDR1 reads SNHLY; CDR2 reads FYNNEI. CDR3 coding DNA: TGTGCCAGCGGGGACAGGATTACGAGAGGCTACACCTTC. Translating gives CASGDRITRGYTF.

This sequence joins TRBV27 and TRBJ2-3; D possibly corresponds to TRBD1 (6 bases). CDR1 and CDR2 (germline): MNHEY, SMNVEV (reference sequence). V dropped 10 bases and J dropped 0 bases, with 14 bases sitting between them. CDR3 length equals 14 residues. CDR3 DNA: TGTGCCACGACACAGGGAGCGAGCACAGATACGCAGTATTTT. This codes for CATTQGASTDTQYF.

Turning to this clone: At one of its ends the junction is not consistent with the germline gene, which may arise from a read error. This sequence joins TRBV5-6 and TRBJ2-7; TRBD2 matches at 15 bases. The germline CDR1 and CDR2 sequences are SGHDT and YYEEEE. This CDR3 spans 12 amino acids. The CDR3 DNA sequence: TGTGCCAGCAGACGGACTAGCGGGGGGGAGAGTTTC. Translating gives CASRRTSGGESF.

This clone showed up many times. The DNA for the CDR3 is TGTGCCAGCAGTTCCGGACAGACACCTTCCACAGATACGCAGTATTTT. Encoded protein: CASSSGQTPSTDTQYF. V gene TRBV7-2 combines with J gene TRBJ2-3, with a tentative D call TRBD1 (6 bases). V lost 6 bases and J 2 bases, leaving 18 bases between the germline ends. Germline lookup yields CDR1 SGHTA and CDR2 FQGNSA. This CDR3 comprises 16 residues. Variable domain in full (rest from reference TRBV7-2 and TRBJ2-3): GAGVSQSPSNKVTEKGKDVELRCDPISGHTALYWYRQSLGQGLEFLIYFQGNSAPDKSGLPSDRFSAERTGGSVSTLTIQRTQQEDSAVYLCASSSGQTPSTDTQYFGPGTRLTVL.

The chain carries TRBV12-3 or TRBV12-4 and TRBJ1-1, with 11 bases that match TRBD1. Trimming took 5 bases from V and 4 from J; bases not matched to a gene: 0. This CDR3 region has 13 residues. The CDR3 loop reads CASSGTGGTEAFF. For the CDR3, the DNA is TGTGCCAGCAGTGGGACAGGGGGCACTGAAGCTTTCTTT.

The sample holds one count of this clone. This chain links TRBV15 with TRBJ1-5; D unclear. Looked up from germline, CDR1 is LNHNV and CDR2 is YYDKDF (reference sequence). The V end lost 0 bases, the J end lost 5 bases, and 2 bases lay between the germline ends. CDR3 size: 12 residues. CDR3 loop: CATSRDYQPQHF. DNA for the CDR3: TGTGCCACCAGCAGAGACTATCAGCCCCAGCATTTT.

The chain couples TRBV5-4 to TRBJ1-1, with 8 bases that match TRBD1. The CDR3 extends over 14 amino acids. V gave up 1 base and J gave up 10 bases; unmatched junction bases: 9. CDR1 is SGHNT, CDR2 YYREEE, per germline (reference sequence). CDR3 loop: CASSLRGTGRGAFF. CDR3 coding DNA: TGTGCCAGCAGCTTGAGGGGGACAGGCAGGGGAGCTTTCTTT.

This chain connects TRBV2 to TRBJ1-2; a possible D gene is TRBD1 (5 bases). CDR3 length equals 14 residues. V was cut by 3 bases and J by 4 bases, with 12 bases left in between. CDR1 is SNHLY, CDR2 FYNNEI, per germline. As DNA, the CDR3 is TGTGCCAGCAGTGACAGGGCAGTTGGCTATGGCTACACCTTC. It encodes CASSDRAVGYGYTF. Supplemented by reference TRBV2 and TRBJ1-2, the full variable domain reads EPEVTQTPSHQVTQMGQEVILRCVPISNHLYFYWYRQILGQKVEFLVSFYNNEISEKSEIFDDQFSVERPDGSNFTLKIRSTKLEDSAMYFCASSDRAVGYGYTFGSGTRLTVV.

The chain links TRBV19 to TRBJ1-2, with 7 bases matching TRBD1. Germline V gives CDR1 LNHDA, CDR2 SQIVND (reference sequence). Unmatched junction bases numbered 11, after V lost 5 bases and J lost 5 bases. CDR3 size: 15 residues. The CDR3 spells CASSPGGPGSYGYTF. CDR3 DNA: TGTGCCAGTAGTCCAGGGGGACCTGGATCTTATGGCTACACCTTC.

Only a few counts were recorded for this clone. The chain links TRBV6-6 to TRBJ1-1, with no clear D. Germline V lookup: CDR1 MNHNY, CDR2 SVGAGI (reference sequence). The CDR3 is 12 residues long. V was trimmed by 4 bases and J by 5 bases, leaving 8 bases between them. DNA of the CDR3: TGTGCCAGCAGTTTGAGTCTGACTGAAGCTTTCTTT. Encoded protein: CASSLSLTEAFF.

The V and J genes are TRBV7-2 and TRBJ1-2, with D perhaps matching TRBD1 (5 bases). The V and J ends lost 3 bases and 7 bases respectively, with 12 bases between them. The germline V gene has CDR1 SGHTA and CDR2 FQGNSA. CDR3 length: 13 amino acids. DNA of the CDR3: TGTGCCAGCAGCTTCCAGGGAACCGTTGGCTACACCTTC. Amino acid sequence: CASSFQGTVGYTF.

This chain connects TRBV21-1 to TRBJ2-3; TRBD1 is the table's D call and was not checked against the DNA. TRBV21-1 is recorded as a pseudogene. CDR3 size: 20 residues. The CDR3 spells CASSPTGVGRGPASTDTQYF. The CDR3, as DNA: TGTGCCAGCAGCCCCACGGGGGTCGGCAGGGGGCCAGCTAGCACAGATACGCAGTATTTT.

This clone counts as medium-sized (0.01 to 0.1%). This sequence joins TRBV7-2 and TRBJ1-2, with TRBD1 matching over 9 bases. CDR1 and CDR2 (germline): SGHTA, FQGNSA. V shed 5 bases and J 4 bases; nucleotides not matched to a gene: 8. This CDR3 has 15 amino acids. CDR3 coding DNA: TGTGCCAGCAGCCCGTCCGGGACAGGGATCTATGGCTACACCTTC. It encodes CASSPSGTGIYGYTF.

This chain connects TRBV6-5 to TRBJ1-1; 7 bases are a match to TRBD1. The CDR3 covers 13 residues. CDR1 MNHEY and CDR2 SVGAGI come from the germline V gene. Trimming took 4 bases from V and 3 from J; bases not matched to a gene: 2. CDR3 in amino acids: CASSWTGDTEAFF. CDR3 nucleotides: TGTGCCAGCAGTTGGACAGGTGACACTGAAGCTTTCTTT.

V is TRBV11-2 and J is TRBJ2-2; weak D call: TRBD2 (6 bases). The CDR3 extends over 14 amino acids. Germline CDR1 SGHAT, CDR2 FQNNGV. Trimming took off 1 base at V and 4 bases at J, with 7 bases between the two ends. This chain's CDR3 is CASSLGGVTGELFF. The CDR3 nucleotides read TGTGCCAGCAGCTTAGGCGGGGTCACCGGGGAGCTGTTTTTT.

This chain uses TRBV4-2 with TRBJ1-2, with TRBD1 as a possible D gene (6 bases). V gave up 1 base and J gave up 5 bases, with 11 bases separating them. Germline V gene lookup returns CDR1 LGHNA and CDR2 YNFKEQ. CDR3 length: 14 amino acids. CDR3 sequence: CASSQGRTEYGYTF. The CDR3 DNA sequence: TGTGCCAGCAGCCAAGGTAGGACAGAATATGGCTACACCTTC.

This chain connects TRBV27 to TRBJ1-1; unclear D gene. V lost 2 bases and J lost 0, with 4 bases in between. In germline, CDR1 is MNHEY, CDR2 SMNVEV (reference sequence). CDR3 length equals 13 residues. CDR3 DNA: TGTGCCAGCAGTTTAACACTGAACACTGAAGCTTTCTTT. Translation: CASSLTLNTEAFF.

This chain joins TRBV6-5 and TRBJ1-2; D not resolved. V lost 4 bases and J 4 bases, leaving 16 bases between the germline ends. The CDR3 loop spans 15 amino acids. The V gene's germline CDR1 is MNHEY and CDR2 SVGAGI. The DNA for the CDR3 is TGTGCCAGCAGTTCCTTCGGCGGGATTAGCTATGGCTACACCTTC. Protein: CASSSFGGISYGYTF.

The gene calls are TRBV9 and TRBJ1-1; 7 nucleotides agree with TRBD1. Unmatched junction bases numbered 6, after V lost 0 bases and J lost 1 base. This CDR3 has 16 amino acids. Germline values: CDR1 SGDLS, CDR2 YYNGEE. The chain's CDR3 is CASSVDRGQGNTEAFF. CDR3 nucleotide sequence: TGTGCCAGCAGCGTAGACAGGGGTCAGGGGAACACTGAAGCTTTCTTT.

J is TRBJ2-7 and V is TRBV3-1 (or the pseudogene TRBV3-2); D is unresolved. Germline V CDR1 and CDR2: LGHDT, YNNKEL (reference sequence). The CDR3 is made up of 13 amino acids. Trimming took off 6 bases at V and 2 bases at J, with 11 bases between the two ends. CDR3 in amino acids: CASRGSAPYEQYF. CDR3 nucleotide sequence: TGTGCCAGCAGGGGCTCGGCGCCCTACGAGCAGTACTTC.